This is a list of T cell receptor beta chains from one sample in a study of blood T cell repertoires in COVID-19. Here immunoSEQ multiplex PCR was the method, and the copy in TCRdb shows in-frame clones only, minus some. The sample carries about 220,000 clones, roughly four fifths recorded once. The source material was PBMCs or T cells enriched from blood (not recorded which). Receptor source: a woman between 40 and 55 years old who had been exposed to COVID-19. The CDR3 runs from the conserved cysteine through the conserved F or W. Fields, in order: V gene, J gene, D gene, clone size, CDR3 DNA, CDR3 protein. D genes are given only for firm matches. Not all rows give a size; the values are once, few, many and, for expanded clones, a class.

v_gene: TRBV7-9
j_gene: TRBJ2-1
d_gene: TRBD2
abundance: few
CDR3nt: TGTGCCAGCTGCTTGGGGACTAACAATGAGCAGTTCTTC
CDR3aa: CASCLGTNNEQFF

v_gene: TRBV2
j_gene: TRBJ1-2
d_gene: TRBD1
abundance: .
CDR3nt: TGTGCCAGCAGGGGGGGACAGACCTATGGCTACACCTTC
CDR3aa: CASRGGQTYGYTF

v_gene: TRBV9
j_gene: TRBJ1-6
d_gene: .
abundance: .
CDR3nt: TGTGCCAGCCAAAAGGGGGGGGATAATTCACCCCTCCACTTT
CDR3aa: CASQKGGDNSPLHF

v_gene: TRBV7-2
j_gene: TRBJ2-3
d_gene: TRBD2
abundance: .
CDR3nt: TGTGCCAGCAGCCCCCGACTAGCAGAGGGCACAGATACGCAGTATTTT
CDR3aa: CASSPRLAEGTDTQYF

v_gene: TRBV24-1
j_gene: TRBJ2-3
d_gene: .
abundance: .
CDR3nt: TGTGCCACCAGTTTTATGGGGGGGGCGGCGGATTTT
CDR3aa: CATSFMGGAADF

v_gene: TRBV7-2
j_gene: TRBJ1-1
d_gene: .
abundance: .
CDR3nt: TGTGCCAGCAGCTTAGCAGGGGCTCTGAACACTGAAGCTTTCTTT
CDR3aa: CASSLAGALNTEAFF

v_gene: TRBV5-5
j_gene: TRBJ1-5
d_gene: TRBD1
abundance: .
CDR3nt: TGTGCCAGCAGCTTGACCACAGGGGGCGCCGGGCCCCAGCATTTT
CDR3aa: CASSLTTGGAGPQHF

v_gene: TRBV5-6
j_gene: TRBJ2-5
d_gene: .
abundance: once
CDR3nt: TGTGCCAGCAGCTTTGCTGTAGAGGAGACCCAGTACTTC
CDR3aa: CASSFAVEETQYF

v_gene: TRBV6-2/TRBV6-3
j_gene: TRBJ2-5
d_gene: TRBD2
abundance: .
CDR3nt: TGTGCCAGCAGTTACTCGACTAGCGGGGTTAAGGAGACCCAGTACTTC
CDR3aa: CASSYSTSGVKETQYF

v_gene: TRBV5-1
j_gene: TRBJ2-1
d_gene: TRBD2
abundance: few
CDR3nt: TGCGCCAGCAGCCCCTCGGGGGGGTTCAATGAGCAGTTCTTC
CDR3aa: CASSPSGGFNEQFF

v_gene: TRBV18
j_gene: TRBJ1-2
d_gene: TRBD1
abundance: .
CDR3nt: TGTGCCAGCTCACCCGGGGACAGGGCCTATGGCTACACCTTC
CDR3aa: CASSPGDRAYGYTF

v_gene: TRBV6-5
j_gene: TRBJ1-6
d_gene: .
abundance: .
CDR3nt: TGTGCCAGCAGTACGGGATTCTATAATTCACCCCTCCACTTT
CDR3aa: CASSTGFYNSPLHF

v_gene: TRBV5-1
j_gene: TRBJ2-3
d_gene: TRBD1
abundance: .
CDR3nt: TGCGCCAGCAGCCTACAGGGGGCGGCAGATACGCAGTATTTT
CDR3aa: CASSLQGAADTQYF

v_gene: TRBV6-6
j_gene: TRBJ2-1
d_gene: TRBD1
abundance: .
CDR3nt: TGTGCCAGCAATCAACTGGGACAGTCGCGCGAGCAGTTCTTC
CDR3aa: CASNQLGQSREQFF

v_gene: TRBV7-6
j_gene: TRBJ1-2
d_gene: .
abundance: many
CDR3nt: TGTGCCAGCAGCCCCCGAACCGTCTCGGATGGCTACACCTTC
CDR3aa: CASSPRTVSDGYTF

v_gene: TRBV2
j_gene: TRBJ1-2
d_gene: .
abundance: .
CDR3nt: TGTGCCAGCACCTACAGTAACTATGGCTACACCTTC
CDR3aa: CASTYSNYGYTF

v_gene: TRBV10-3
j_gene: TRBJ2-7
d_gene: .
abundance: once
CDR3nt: TGTGCCATCAGTGAGTCGGGACTCGTCTCCTACGAGCAGTACTTC
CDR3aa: CAISESGLVSYEQYF

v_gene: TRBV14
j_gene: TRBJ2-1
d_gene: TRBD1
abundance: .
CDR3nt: TGTGCCAGCAGCCAAGAACAGGGGGCCGCCTACAATGAGCAGTTCTTC
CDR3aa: CASSQEQGAAYNEQFF

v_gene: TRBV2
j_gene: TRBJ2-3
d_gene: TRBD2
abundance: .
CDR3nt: TGTGCCAGCAAGGGTATAGCGGGGGTAGGCACAGATACGCAGTATTTT
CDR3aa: CASKGIAGVGTDTQYF

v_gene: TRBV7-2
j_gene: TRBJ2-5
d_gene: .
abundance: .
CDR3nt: TGTGCCAGCAGCTTAGTCAAGCAGACCCAGTACTTC
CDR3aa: CASSLVKQTQYF